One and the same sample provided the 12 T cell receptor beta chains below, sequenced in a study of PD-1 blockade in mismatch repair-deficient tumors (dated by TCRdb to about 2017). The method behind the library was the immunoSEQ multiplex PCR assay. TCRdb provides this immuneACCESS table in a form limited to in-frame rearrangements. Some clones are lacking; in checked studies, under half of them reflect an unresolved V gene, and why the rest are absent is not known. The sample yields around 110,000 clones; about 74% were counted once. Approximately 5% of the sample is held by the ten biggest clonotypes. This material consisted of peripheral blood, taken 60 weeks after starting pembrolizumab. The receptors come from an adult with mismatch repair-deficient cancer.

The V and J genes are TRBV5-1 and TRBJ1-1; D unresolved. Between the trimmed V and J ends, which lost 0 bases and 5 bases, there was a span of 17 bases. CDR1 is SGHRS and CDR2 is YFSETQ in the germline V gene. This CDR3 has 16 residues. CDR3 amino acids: CASSLASSWAGTEAFF. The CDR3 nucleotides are TGCGCCAGCAGCTTGGCCTCTAGTTGGGCTGGTACTGAAGCTTTCTTT.

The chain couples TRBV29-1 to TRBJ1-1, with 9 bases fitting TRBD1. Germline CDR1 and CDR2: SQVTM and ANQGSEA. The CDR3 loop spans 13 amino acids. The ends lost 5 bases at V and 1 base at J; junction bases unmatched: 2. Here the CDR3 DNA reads TGCAGCGTTTCGACAGGGGGGAACACTGAAGCTTTCTTT. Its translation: CSVSTGGNTEAFF.

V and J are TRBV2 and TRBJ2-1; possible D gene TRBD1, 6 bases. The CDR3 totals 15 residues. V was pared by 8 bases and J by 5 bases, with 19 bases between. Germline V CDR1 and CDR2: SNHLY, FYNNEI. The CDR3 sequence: CASANTGWVDNEQFF. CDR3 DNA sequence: TGTGCCAGCGCAAATACAGGGTGGGTGGACAATGAGCAGTTCTTC.

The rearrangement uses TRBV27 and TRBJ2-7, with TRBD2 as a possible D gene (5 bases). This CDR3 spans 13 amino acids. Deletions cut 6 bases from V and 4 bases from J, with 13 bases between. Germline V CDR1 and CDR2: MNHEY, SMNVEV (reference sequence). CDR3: CASRRLPNYEQYF. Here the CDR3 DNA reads TGTGCCAGCAGGCGACTACCGAATTACGAGCAGTACTTC.

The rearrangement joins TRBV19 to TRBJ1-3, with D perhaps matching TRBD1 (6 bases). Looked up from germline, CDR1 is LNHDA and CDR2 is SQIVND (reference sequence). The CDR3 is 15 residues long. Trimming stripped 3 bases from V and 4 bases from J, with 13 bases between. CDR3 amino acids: CASSIGQSPGNTIYF. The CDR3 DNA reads TGTGCCAGTAGTATCGGACAGAGTCCAGGAAACACCATATATTTT.

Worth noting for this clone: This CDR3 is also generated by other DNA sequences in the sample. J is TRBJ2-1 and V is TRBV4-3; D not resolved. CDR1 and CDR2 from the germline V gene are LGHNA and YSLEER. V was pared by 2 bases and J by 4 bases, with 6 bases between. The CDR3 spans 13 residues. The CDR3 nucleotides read TGCGCCAGCAGCCAAAACTTGTACAATGAGCAGTTCTTC. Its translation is CASSQNLYNEQFF.

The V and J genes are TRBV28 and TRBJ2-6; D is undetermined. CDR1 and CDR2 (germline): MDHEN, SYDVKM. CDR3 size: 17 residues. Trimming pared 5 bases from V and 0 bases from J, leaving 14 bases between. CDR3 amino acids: CASSLSGQDSGANVLTF. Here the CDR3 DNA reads TGTGCCAGCAGTCTCTCAGGCCAGGACTCTGGGGCCAACGTCCTGACTTTC.

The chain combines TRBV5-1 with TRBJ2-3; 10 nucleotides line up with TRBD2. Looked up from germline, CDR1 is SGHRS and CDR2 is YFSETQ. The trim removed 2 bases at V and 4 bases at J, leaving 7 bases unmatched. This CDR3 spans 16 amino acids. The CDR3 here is CASSFVSGRLADTQYF. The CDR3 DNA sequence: TGCGCCAGCAGCTTCGTTAGCGGGAGGCTGGCAGATACGCAGTATTTT.

CDR3 sequence (DNA): TGTGCCAGCAGTTTAGGCCTAGCGGGAGTCGGTTCCTACAATGAGCAGTTCTTC. Translated, it gives CASSLGLAGVGSYNEQFF. The chain links TRBV27 to TRBJ2-1, with TRBD2 matching 10 bases. The V segment lost 2 bases and the J segment 1 base; nucleotides outside the gene matches: 8. Germline V CDR1 and CDR2: MNHEY, SMNVEV (reference sequence). The CDR3 sequence is 18 residues long.

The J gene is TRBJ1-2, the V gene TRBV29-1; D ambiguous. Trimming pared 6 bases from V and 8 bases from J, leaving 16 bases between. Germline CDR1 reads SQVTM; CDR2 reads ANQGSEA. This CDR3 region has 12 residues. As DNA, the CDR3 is TGCAGCGTGCAAGGGCTCCGTGAGGGCTACACCTTC. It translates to CSVQGLREGYTF.

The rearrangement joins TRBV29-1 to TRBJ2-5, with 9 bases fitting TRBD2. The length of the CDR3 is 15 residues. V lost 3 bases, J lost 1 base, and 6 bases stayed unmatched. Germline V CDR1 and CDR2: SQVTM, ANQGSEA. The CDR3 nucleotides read TGCAGCGTTGAGGAGCGGGGGGACCGCCAAGAGACCCAGTACTTC. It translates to CSVEERGDRQETQYF.

CDR3 residues: CASSPTLGFVANEKLFF. CDR3 sequence (DNA): TGTGCCAGCAGCCCGACCCTTGGGTTTGTTGCTAATGAAAAACTGTTTTTT. The rearrangement uses TRBV11-2 and TRBJ1-4; D gene unclear. Per germline, CDR1 SGHAT and CDR2 FQNNGV. The CDR3 spans 17 residues. The V and J ends lost 5 bases and 3 bases respectively, with 19 bases between them.